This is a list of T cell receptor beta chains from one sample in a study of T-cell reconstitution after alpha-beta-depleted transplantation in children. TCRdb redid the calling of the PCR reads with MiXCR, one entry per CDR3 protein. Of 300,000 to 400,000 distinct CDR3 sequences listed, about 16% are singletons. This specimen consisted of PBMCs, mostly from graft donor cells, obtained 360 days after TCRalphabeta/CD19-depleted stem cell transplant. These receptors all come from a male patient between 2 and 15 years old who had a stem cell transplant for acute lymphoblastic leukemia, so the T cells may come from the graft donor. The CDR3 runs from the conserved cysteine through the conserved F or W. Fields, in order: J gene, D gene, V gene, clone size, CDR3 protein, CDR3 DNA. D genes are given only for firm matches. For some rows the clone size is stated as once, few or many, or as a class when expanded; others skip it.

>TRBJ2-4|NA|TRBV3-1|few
CACSHRTLGNRLAKNIQYF
TGTGCCTGCAGTCACCGGACTCTTGGGAATCGGCTGGCCAAAAACATTCAGTACTTC
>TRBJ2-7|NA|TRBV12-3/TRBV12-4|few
CASSFVLGTYEQYF
TGTGCCAGCAGTTTTGTCCTAGGGACCTACGAGCAGTACTTC
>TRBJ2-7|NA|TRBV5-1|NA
CASSLETLYEQYF
TGCGCCAGCAGCTTGGAAACTTTATACGAGCAGTACTTC
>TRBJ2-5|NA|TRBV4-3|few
CASSQVLIPRETQYF
TGCGCCAGCAGCCAAGTATTGATCCCGAGGGAGACCCAGTACTTC
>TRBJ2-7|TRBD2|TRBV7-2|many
CASSLDLAGADEQYF
TGTGCCAGCAGCCTAGATTTAGCGGGAGCCGACGAGCAGTACTTC
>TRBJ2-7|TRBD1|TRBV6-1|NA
CASSPGTGTGYEQYF
TGTGCCAGCAGTCCCGGGACAGGGACCGGCTACGAGCAGTACTTC
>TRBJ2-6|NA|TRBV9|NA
CASNPGHVTSGANVLTF
TGTGCCAGCAACCCGGGACACGTTACCTCTGGGGCCAACGTCCTGACTTTC
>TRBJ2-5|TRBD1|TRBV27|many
CASSSGQGQETQYF
TGTGCCAGCAGTTCTGGACAGGGGCAAGAGACCCAGTACTTC
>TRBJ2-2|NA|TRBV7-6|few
CASSLAEDGHIGELFF
TGTGCCAGCAGCTTAGCCGAAGATGGACACATCGGGGAGCTGTTTTTT
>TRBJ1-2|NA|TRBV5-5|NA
CASSLRPANYGYTF
TGTGCCAGCAGCTTGCGGCCCGCTAACTATGGCTACACCTTC
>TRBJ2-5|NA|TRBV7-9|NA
CASSLVSSPQETQYF
TGTGCCAGCAGCTTAGTGTCTAGCCCTCAAGAGACCCAGTACTTC
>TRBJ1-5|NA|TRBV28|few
CASYLMGSNQPQHF
TGTGCCAGCTACTTGATGGGAAGCAATCAGCCCCAGCATTTT
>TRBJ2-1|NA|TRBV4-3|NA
CASSQAVGLTSEQFF
TGCGCCAGCAGCCAAGCGGTGGGGCTTACAAGTGAGCAGTTCTTC
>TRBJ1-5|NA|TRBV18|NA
CASSPFAGSDQPQHF
TGTGCCAGCTCACCGTTCGCGGGATCGGATCAGCCCCAGCATTTT
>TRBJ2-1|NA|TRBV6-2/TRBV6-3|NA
CASSYNAYNEQFF
TGTGCCAGCAGTTATAACGCATACAATGAGCAGTTCTTC
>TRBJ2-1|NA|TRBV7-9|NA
CASSEAYGTPYNEQFF
TGTGCCAGCAGCGAGGCATACGGGACACCTTACAATGAGCAGTTCTTC
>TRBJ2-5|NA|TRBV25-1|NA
CASSPMGSRSGETQYF
TGTGCCAGCAGCCCTATGGGGAGTAGGTCCGGTGAGACCCAGTACTTC
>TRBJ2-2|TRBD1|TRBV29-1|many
CSVALVGGNTGELFF
TGCAGCGTTGCCCTGGTAGGGGGCAACACCGGGGAGCTGTTTTTT
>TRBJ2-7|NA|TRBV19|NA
CASSISGLWRGRDYEQYF
TGTGCCAGTAGTATTAGCGGCCTCTGGCGGGGCCGGGACTACGAGCAGTACTTC
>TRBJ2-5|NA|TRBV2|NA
CASTRQSQKETQYF
TGTGCCAGCACCCGACAGAGCCAAAAGGAGACCCAGTACTTC
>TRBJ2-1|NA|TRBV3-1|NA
CASSQTSGPGEQFF
TGTGCCAGCAGCCAAACCTCGGGGCCGGGCGAGCAGTTCTTC
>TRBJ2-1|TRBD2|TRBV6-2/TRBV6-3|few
CASGLRRGTSAYEQFF
TGTGCCAGCGGCTTAAGACGGGGGACTAGTGCCTATGAGCAGTTCTTC
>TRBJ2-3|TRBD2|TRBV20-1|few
CSARILAGGGLVTDTQYF
TGCAGTGCTAGAATCCTAGCGGGAGGGGGGTTGGTGACAGATACGCAGTATTTT
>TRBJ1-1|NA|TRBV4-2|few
CASSQVDPNTEAFF
TGTGCCAGCAGCCAAGTCGACCCGAACACTGAAGCTTTCTTT
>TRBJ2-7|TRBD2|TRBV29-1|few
CSVAGVAGARWDEQYF
TGCAGCGTTGCGGGGGTAGCGGGAGCTCGGTGGGACGAGCAGTACTTC
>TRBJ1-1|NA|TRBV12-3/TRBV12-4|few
CASSITPGPLQRAFF
TGTGCCAGCAGCATCACACCCGGACCACTGCAGCGAGCTTTCTTT
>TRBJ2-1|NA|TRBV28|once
CASSSNKGQYYNEQFF
TGTGCCAGCAGTTCTAATAAGGGACAATATTACAATGAGCAGTTCTTC
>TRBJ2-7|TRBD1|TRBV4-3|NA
CASSQVWDSSYEQYF
TGCGCCAGCAGCCAAGTCTGGGACAGCTCCTACGAGCAGTACTTC
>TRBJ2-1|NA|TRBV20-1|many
CSARGLAGPGTEQFF
TGCAGTGCTAGAGGGCTTGCGGGACCAGGTACGGAGCAGTTCTTC
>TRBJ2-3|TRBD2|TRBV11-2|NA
CASSLVTSGRDTQYF
TGTGCCAGCAGCTTAGTGACTAGCGGGAGAGATACGCAGTATTTT
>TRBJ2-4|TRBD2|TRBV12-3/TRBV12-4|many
CASRSPSGRKNIQYF
TGTGCCAGCAGGTCGCCTAGCGGGAGAAAAAACATTCAGTACTTC
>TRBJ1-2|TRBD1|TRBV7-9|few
CASSFPGQSGYTF
TGTGCCAGCAGCTTCCCGGGACAGTCTGGCTACACCTTC
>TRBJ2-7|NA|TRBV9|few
CASSVALGSYEQYF
TGTGCCAGCAGCGTAGCTTTGGGCTCCTACGAGCAGTACTTC
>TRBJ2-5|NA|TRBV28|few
CASSPAHYRLSVYQETQYF
TGTGCCAGCAGTCCAGCTCATTACAGGTTATCGGTGTACCAAGAGACCCAGTACTTC
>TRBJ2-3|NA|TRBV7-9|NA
CASSLSEVAGTDTQYF
TGTGCCAGCAGCTTATCAGAAGTGGCTGGCACAGATACGCAGTATTTT
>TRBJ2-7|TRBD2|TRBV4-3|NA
CASSQDGGGISYEQYF
TGCGCCAGCAGCCAAGATGGGGGGGGAATTAGTTACGAGCAGTACTTC
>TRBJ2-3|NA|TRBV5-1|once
CASASVDTQYF
TGCGCCAGCGCCTCGGTGGATACGCAGTATTTT
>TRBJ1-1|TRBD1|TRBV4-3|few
CASSQGRGSTEAFF
TGCGCCAGCAGCCAGGGCAGGGGGAGCACTGAAGCTTTCTTT
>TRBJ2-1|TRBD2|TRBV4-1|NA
CASSQGPAGDNEQFF
TGCGCCAGCAGCCAAGGGCCAGCGGGGGACAATGAGCAGTTCTTC
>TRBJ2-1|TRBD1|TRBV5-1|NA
CASSFQGQGWDEQFF
TGCGCCAGCAGCTTCCAAGGACAGGGGTGGGATGAGCAGTTCTTC
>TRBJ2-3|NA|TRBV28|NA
CASYAGGEDTQYF
TGTGCCAGCTATGCAGGGGGGGAAGATACGCAGTATTTT
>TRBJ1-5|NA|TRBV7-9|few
CASSFIHQPQHF
TGTGCCAGCAGCTTTATCCACCAGCCCCAGCATTTT
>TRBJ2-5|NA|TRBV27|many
CASSLSRVQETQYF
TGTGCCAGCAGTTTATCAAGGGTCCAAGAGACCCAGTACTTC
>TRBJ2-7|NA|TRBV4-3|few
CASSQEGPGAGPYEQYF
TGCGCCAGCAGCCAAGAAGGGCCTGGGGCAGGACCCTACGAGCAGTACTTC
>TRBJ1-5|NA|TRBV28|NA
CASSPQKAWVDRPQHF
TGTGCCAGCAGTCCCCAAAAGGCCTGGGTAGATCGGCCCCAGCATTTT
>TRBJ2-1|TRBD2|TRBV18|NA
CACWGGGNEQFF
TGTGCCTGCTGGGGGGGGGGGAATGAGCAGTTCTTC
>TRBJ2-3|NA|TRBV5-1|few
CASSLAGTLDTQYF
TGCGCCAGCAGCTTGGCCGGGACACTAGATACGCAGTATTTT
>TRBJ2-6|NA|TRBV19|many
CASSTGANVLTF
TGTGCCAGTAGTACTGGGGCCAACGTCCTGACTTTC
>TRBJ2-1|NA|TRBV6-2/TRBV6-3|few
CASSWARGAYNEQFF
TGTGCCAGCAGTTGGGCCAGAGGGGCGTACAATGAGCAGTTCTTC
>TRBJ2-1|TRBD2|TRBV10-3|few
CAISESASGGVSYNEQFF
TGTGCCATCAGTGAGTCGGCTAGCGGGGGAGTCTCCTACAATGAGCAGTTCTTC
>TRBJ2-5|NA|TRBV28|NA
CATRRGREETQYF
TGTGCCACCAGGAGGGGGAGGGAAGAGACCCAGTACTTC